This T cell receptor beta chain was obtained from a study of CXCR3-negative and CXCR3-positive naive CD8 T cells. Study-level information: Around 130 million TRB reads in total, about 1.5 +/- 0.3 million per library. Study results and caveats: The naive subsets expressed comparable surface CD5, and the authors inferred TCR strength from TRB CDR3 properties. Fresh PBMCs went into most assays, and CXCR3 expression partly declined after cryopreservation. Against CXCR3-negative naive cells, CXCR3-positive naive cells showed more hydrophobic TRB CDR3s.

With UMI labels, 5' RACE was used to prepare the TRB cDNA libraries. TCRdb reprocessed the 5' RACE reads, keeping one entry per CDR3 protein, no DNA. The listing contains about 58,000 distinct CDR3 sequences. In the case of this clonotype: Its target is unknown.

This sequence was found in a human donor in good health. Some clones in this sample may be carry-over from other donors' samples. Sequenced material: naive CXCR3- CD8+ T cells from blood. Sample subset: CD45RO-CCR7+CD27+CD95- naive CD8+ T cells lacking CXCR3 (TNR3-).

The CDR3 loop reads CASSLDLGEQYF. The chain uses TRBV7-6 and TRBJ2-7. Germline loops: CDR1 SGHVS, CDR2 FNYEAQ. There are 12 residues in the CDR3.